A single sample gave rise to the 12 T cell receptor beta chains below, sequenced in a study of CD8 T cells in Susac syndrome. It was with random hexamers that about 0.45 to 1 ug RNA was reverse transcribed. TCRdb itself ran the immunoSEQ multiplex PCR reads through MiXCR, one entry per CDR3 protein. The data contain about 400,000 distinct CDR3 sequences, approximately 89% of them singletons. Sequences were obtained from CD8+ T cells from PBMCs. These TCRs come from a human donor with multiple sclerosis.

The chain recombines TRBV12-3 or TRBV12-4 with TRBJ2-2, with D possibly TRBD1 on 5 matching bases. The ends were cut back, 3 bases at V and 7 bases at J, with 9 bases in the middle. There are 13 residues in the CDR3. CDR3 nucleotides: TGTGCCAGCAGTTTCCAGGGTTACGGGGAGCTGTTTTTT. Its protein is CASSFQGYGELFF.

V gene TRBV6-1 combines with J gene TRBJ1-6; D is ambiguous. Germline V gene lookup returns CDR1 MNHNS and CDR2 SASEGT. V lost 3 bases, J lost 0 bases, and 12 bases lay in between. CDR3 length: 17 residues. CDR3 region: CASSDFGFSSYNSPLHF. The CDR3 DNA reads TGTGCCAGCAGTGACTTCGGATTCAGCTCCTATAATTCACCCCTCCACTTT.

The chain employs TRBV7-9 and TRBJ2-7, with D perhaps given as TRBD1 or TRBD2 (5 bases each). The CDR3 length is 14 residues. Germline V gives CDR1 SEHNR, CDR2 FQNEAQ (reference sequence). V was clipped by 5 bases and J by 3 bases, with 14 bases between them. The CDR3 here is CASSPRRGDYEQYF. The CDR3 DNA is TGTGCCAGCAGCCCGAGGAGAGGGGACTACGAGCAGTACTTC.

This clonotype was seen a single time. V is TRBV4-1 and J is TRBJ2-5, with a weak D call TRBD1 (5 bases). V shed 0 bases and J shed 0 bases, with 14 bases lying between them. CDR3 size: 17 residues. Germline-derived CDR1 and CDR2 are MGHRA and YSYEKL. The CDR3 spells CASSQETVHRYQETQYF. The CDR3 bases are TGCGCCAGCAGCCAAGAAACCGTCCACAGGTACCAAGAGACCCAGTACTTC.

In its sample, this clonotype was seen a few times. The V and J genes are TRBV12-3 or TRBV12-4 and TRBJ2-3, with D possibly matching TRBD1 (6 bases). The CDR3 loop spans 14 amino acids. V dropped 3 bases and J dropped 4 bases, with 11 bases sitting between them. CDR3 sequence: CASSFRDISDTQYF. The CDR3 nucleotides are TGTGCCAGCAGTTTCCGGGACATTTCAGATACGCAGTATTTT.

The rearrangement uses TRBV5-1 and TRBJ2-1; 7 nucleotides match TRBD1. J gave up 5 bases and V 4 bases, and 9 bases lay outside the gene matches. Germline assignment: CDR1 SGHRS and CDR2 YFSETQ. The CDR3 has 15 amino acids. CDR3 bases: TGCGCCAGCAGCCATAGACAGGGTGTCAACAATGAGCAGTTCTTC. The encoded protein is CASSHRQGVNNEQFF. The whole variable domain, filled in from reference TRBV5-1 and TRBJ2-1, reads KAGVTQTPRYLIKTRGQQVTLSCSPISGHRSVSWYQQTPGQGLQFLFEYFSETQRNKGNFPGRFSGRQFSNSRSEMNVSTLELGDSALYLCASSHRQGVNNEQFFGPGTRLTVL.

This chain joins TRBV4-1 and TRBJ2-7; no reliable D call. Germline values: CDR1 MGHRA, CDR2 YSYEKL. Deletions cut 3 bases from V and 3 bases from J, with 3 bases between. CDR3 length equals 11 residues. CDR3 nucleotides: TGCGCCAGCAGCCAGCACTACGAGCAGTACTTC. Residues: CASSQHYEQYF.

The chain is built from TRBV7-9 and TRBJ2-3; the D gene is possibly TRBD1 (6 bases). The V gene's germline CDR1 is SEHNR and CDR2 FQNEAQ (reference sequence). V was trimmed by 5 bases and J by 1 base, leaving 16 bases between them. The CDR3 extends over 16 amino acids. CDR3 nucleotides: TGTGCCAGCAGCCCCGGGACAACGAAAGGCACAGATACGCAGTATTTT. This translates into CASSPGTTKGTDTQYF. Variable domain in full (rest from reference TRBV7-9 and TRBJ2-3): DTGVSQNPRHKITKRGQNVTFRCDPISEHNRLYWYRQTLGQGPEFLTYFQNEAQLEKSRLLSDRFSAERPKGSFSTLEIQRTEQGDSAMYLCASSPGTTKGTDTQYFGPGTRLTVL.

The sample holds one count of this clonotype. V is TRBV7-9 and J is TRBJ2-7, with 7 bases that match TRBD2. The trim removed 11 bases at V and 3 bases at J, leaving 10 bases unmatched. The CDR3 extends over 13 amino acids. CDR1 and CDR2 from the germline V gene are SEHNR and FQNEAQ (reference sequence). The CDR3 protein is CAVGGGNNYEQYF. The DNA of the CDR3 is TGTGCCGTTGGCGGGGGAAATAACTACGAGCAGTACTTC.

This rearrangement joins TRBV12-3 or TRBV12-4 to TRBJ1-5; D gene uncertain. The V end was cut by 3 bases, the J end by 3 bases, with 9 bases between. This CDR3 region has 14 residues. CDR3 amino acids: CASSFWPYNQPQHF. CDR3 DNA: TGTGCCAGCAGTTTTTGGCCCTACAATCAGCCCCAGCATTTT.

This clonotype has only a few counts. The V call is TRBV6-1, the J call TRBJ1-3; weak D call: TRBD1 (6 bases). The CDR3 runs 14 residues. The germline V and J ends were trimmed by 6 bases and 0 bases, with 9 bases remaining between them. Germline CDR1 MNHNS, CDR2 SASEGT. CDR3 in amino acids: CASRDSDSGNTIYF. DNA for the CDR3: TGTGCCAGCAGGGACAGCGACTCTGGAAACACCATATATTTT.

This chain connects TRBV29-1 to TRBJ2-7; D is ambiguous. Germline V lookup: CDR1 SQVTM, CDR2 ANQGSEA. The germline V and J ends were trimmed by 4 bases and 3 bases, with 16 bases remaining between them. The CDR3 length is 14 residues. CDR3 sequence reads: CSVGSLGPVYEQYF. The CDR3, as DNA: TGCAGCGTTGGTTCTCTTGGTCCGGTCTACGAGCAGTACTTC.